This T cell receptor (beta chain) came from a study of shared clonotypes between healthy human individuals. Overall study findings and caveats: Represented diversity, genetic and exposure-history alike, was limited by few donors. Clonotype sharing across several donors was observed for about 5.2% of naive CD4 clonotypes. Clonotype sharing across donors was expected to vary with sequencing depth.

An even split of each subset's genomic DNA across several immunoSEQ plates was performed. Repertoires were generated with immunoSEQ multiplex PCR, while TCRdb's copy carries only in-frame clones and drops some. The sample records over 2,000,000 clones, over 85% being singletons. Concerning this clone: Its target is not known.

Positively selected for CCR7, the CD45RO-negative cells used as naive CD8 cells excluded terminally differentiated effector memory CD45RA+ cells. Sequenced sample: naive CD8+ T cells from PBMCs. This clonotype originated in a man aged 18 to 35 in good health. Some clones in this sample may be carry-over from other donors' samples.

DNA of the CDR3: TGTGCCAGCAGTTCCACCCTAGGAGACGTCCCGGGGGAGACCCAGTACTTC. Translated, it gives CASSSTLGDVPGETQYF. The rearrangement uses TRBV28 and TRBJ2-5, with a tentative D call TRBD2 (5 bases). Germline V lookup: CDR1 MDHEN, CDR2 SYDVKM. The CDR3 is made up of 17 amino acids. Deletions cut 4 bases from V and 5 bases from J, with 23 bases between. Variable domain in full (rest from reference TRBV28 and TRBJ2-5): DVKVTQSSRYLVKRTGEKVFLECVQDMDHENMFWYRQDPGLGLRLIYFSYDVKMKEKGDIPEGYSVSREKKERFSLILESASTNQTSMYLCASSSTLGDVPGETQYFGPGTRLLVL.